Ten or more counts support the clone carrying this TCR beta chain. CDR3 length: 13 amino acids. V was pared by 2 bases and J by 8 bases, with 13 bases between. Germline CDR1 is GTSNPN and CDR2 is SVGIG (reference sequence). TCRdb redid the calling of the 5' RACE reads with MiXCR, one entry per CDR3 protein. The sample yields about 30,000 distinct CDR3 sequences, roughly 6.6% seen once. The data originate from a study of early T cells in non-severe SARS-CoV-2 infection. Input material: whole blood. The origin of this receptor is an adult who was a healthcare worker with PCR-confirmed SARS-CoV-2 infection or an uninfected control (not recorded which). The J gene is TRBJ2-1, the V gene TRBV30, with a weak D call TRBD1 (8 bases). CDR3 in DNA: TGTGCCTGGAGTCGACAGGGGAGGGATGAGCAGTTCTTC. Amino acids: CAWSRQGRDEQFF.